This T cell receptor (beta chain) was identified during a study of OX40 agonist ivuxolimab in advanced cancers. The CDR3 is 16 amino acids. Per the germline V gene, CDR1 is SSHAT and CDR2 is FNYEAQ (reference sequence). Study-level points and caveats: Relative to CD4+, CD8+ T cells held more expanded clones on average. Dosing at 0.1 to 3.0 mg/kg was accompanied by clonal expansion of CD4+ and CD8+ blood T cells by week 6.

Measured with immunoSEQ multiplex PCR; TCRdb has only the in-frame clones, and not every one. The sample holds about 47,000 clones, 88% seen once. A remark on this clone: The antigen is unknown. At one end the junction does not follow the germline gene, possibly because of a read error.

This chain joins TRBV7-7 and TRBJ1-4, with D perhaps matching TRBD1 (6 bases). The sample here was CD4+ or CD8+ T cells sorted from blood, taken in a trial of the OX40 agonist ivuxolimab. The TCR was taken from an adult with an advanced solid tumor such as melanoma, head and neck, liver or kidney cancer. CDR3 protein: CASSLGGGGANEKLFF. The CDR3 DNA follows: TGTGCTAGCAGTCTCGGGGGGGGCGGTGCTAATGAAAAACTGTTTTTT.